This T cell receptor beta chain derives from a study of T-cell reconstitution after alpha-beta-depleted transplantation in children. Concerning this clonotype: Its antigen is currently unknown.

During its preparation, the TCRbeta library received unique molecular identifiers. TCRdb analysed the PCR reads with MiXCR anew, one entry per CDR3 protein. The sample lists 540,000 or so distinct CDR3 sequences, more than 20% occurring once. Trimming took 4 bases from V and 7 from J; bases not matched to a gene: 21. Germline V gene sequence: CDR1 DFQATT, CDR2 SNEGSKA (reference sequence). The CDR3 spans 18 residues. Study observations and caveats: At around two months after transplant, the alpha-beta T cells were reportedly derived from several hundred expanded clones that came from non-depleted graft cells. Among T cells one year after transplant, newly produced cells accounted for most counts and diversity. Surviving recipient T cells and thymic progenitors produced the high day-60 TCRbeta diversity seen in some patients.

V is TRBV20-1 and J is TRBJ2-1; 8 bases are shared with TRBD2. This TCR was recovered from a boy younger than two who had a stem cell transplant for acute myeloid leukemia, so the T cells may come from the graft donor. Sequencing used PBMCs, mostly from graft donor cells, obtained 360 days after TCRalphabeta/CD19-depleted stem cell transplant. CDR3 nucleotides: TGCAGTGCTATCCCCGGATTATTGGCGGGGACGGGAGGGAATGAGCAGTTCTTC. This gives the protein CSAIPGLLAGTGGNEQFF.